These T cell receptor delta chains were read from a single sample in a study of gamma-delta T cells after stem cell transplantation. TCRdb re-called the RT-PCR reads with CATT. The sample holds roughly 2,000 delta-chain clones, roughly 6.1% seen once. Sequenced input: gamma-delta T cells. The origin of the receptors is a human donor. It is not recorded whose cells these are; they may come from a transplant donor. CDR3s include the opening cysteine and the closing phenylalanine or tryptophan. A D gene is named only where the DNA matches it firmly. Size tells how often a clone was seen (once, few, many) or the class of an expanded clone, and some rows leave it out.

size	V	J	D	CDR3	DNA
few	TRDV2	TRDJ1	TRDD3	CACDVLGDSAYTDKLIF	TGTGCCTGTGACGTACTGGGGGATAGCGCTTACACCGATAAACTCATCTTT
NA	TRDV2	TRDJ1	TRDD3	CACDTVVGDFEGDKLIF	TGTGCCTGTGACACCGTGGTGGGGGATTTTGAGGGGGATAAACTCATCTTT
medium-sized	TRDV2	TRDJ1	NA	CACESVQMGVDDKLIF	TGTGCCTGTGAATCCGTACAAATGGGGGTGGACGATAAACTCATCTTT
few	TRDV2	TRDJ1	TRDD3	CACEDLKKLGDHDKLIF	TGTGCCTGTGAAGACCTGAAAAAACTGGGGGACCACGATAAACTCATCTTC
few	TRDV2	TRDJ1	TRDD3	CACDRLGDTYKLIF	TGTGCCTGTGACAGACTGGGGGATACCTATAAACTCATCTTT
NA	TRDV2	TRDJ1	TRDD3	CACDTPFLLGDTGTDKLIF	TGTGCCTGTGACACCCCTTTCTTACTGGGGGATACGGGGACCGATAAACTCATCTTT
NA	TRDV2	TRDJ1	TRDD3	CACDSLLGDKRIF	TGTGCCTGTGACTCCCTACTGGGGGATAAACGCATCTTT
medium-sized	TRDV2	TRDJ1	TRDD3	CACDVLLGDYTDKLIF	TGTGCCTGTGACGTTCTACTGGGGGACTACACCGATAAACTCATCTTT
medium-sized	TRDV2	TRDJ1	TRDD3	CACDPLGDSTSPKDTDKLIF	TGTGCCTGTGACCCACTGGGGGACTCCACTTCCCCTAAGGACACCGATAAACTCATCTTT
medium-sized	TRDV2	TRDJ1	TRDD3	CACDTLGDLADKLIF	TGTGCCTGTGACACACTGGGGGATTTAGCCGATAAACTCATCTTT
medium-sized	TRDV2	TRDJ1	TRDD3	CACDPVLGEGYTDKLIF	TGTGCCTGTGATCCTGTACTGGGGGAAGGGTACACCGATAAACTCATCTTT
medium-sized	TRDV2	TRDJ1	NA	CACDTVGKVDKLIF	TGTGCCTGTGACACCGTGGGAAAGGTGGATAAACTCATCTTT
medium-sized	TRDV2	TRDJ1	TRDD3	CACDTLTGGPMNTDKLIF	TGTGCCTGTGACACTTTAACTGGGGGTCCCATGAACACCGATAAACTCATCTTT
few	TRDV1	TRDJ1	TRDD3	CALGPSPGGATYWGIRPDKLIF	TGTGCTCTTGGGCCATCCCCGGGGGGAGCCACATACTGGGGGATACGCCCCGATAAACTCATCTTT
NA	TRDV2	TRDJ1	TRDD3	CACGTAIGGYAEKKLIF	TGTGCCTGTGGCACCGCGATTGGGGGATACGCAGAAAAAAAACTCATCTTT
medium-sized	TRDV2	TRDJ1	NA	CACDTVGGNTDKLIF	TGTGCCTGTGACACCGTAGGGGGTAACACCGATAAACTCATCTTT
NA	TRDV2	TRDJ1	TRDD3	CACDSLLGDTSDKLIF	TGTGCCTGTGACTCCTTACTGGGGGATACCTCCGATAAACTCATCTTT
medium-sized	TRDV2	TRDJ1	TRDD3	CACDTVGGYPYTDKLIF	TGTGCCTGTGACACCGTCGGGGGATACCCTTACACCGATAAACTCATCTTT
medium-sized	TRDV2	TRDJ1	NA	CACDPLALGVYTDKLIF	TGTGCCTGTGACCCCCTGGCTTTGGGGGTTTACACCGATAAACTCATCTTT
NA	TRDV2	TRDJ1	TRDD3	CACDTLFAFVLGDRGTAKLIF	TGTGCCTGTGACACCTTATTCGCATTTGTACTGGGGGATAGAGGCACCGCTAAACTCATCTTT
medium-sized	TRDV2	TRDJ2	TRDD3	CACDAILGDTRVRVTAQLFF	TGTGCCTGTGACGCCATACTGGGGGATACGAGGGTACGGGTGACAGCACAACTCTTCTTT
medium-sized	TRDV2	TRDJ1	NA	CACDTLKGGTERYTDKLIF	TGTGCCTGTGACACCCTTAAGGGGGGGACGGAACGCTACACCGATAAACTCATCTTT
medium-sized	TRDV2	TRDJ3	NA	CACDTATGSWDTRQMFF	TGTGCCTGTGACACCGCAACAGGCTCCTGGGACACCCGACAGATGTTTTTC
medium-sized	TRDV2	TRDJ3	TRDD3	CACDPILGDTPTSPWDTRQMFF	TGTGCCTGTGACCCGATACTGGGGGATACACCTACTTCACCCTGGGACACCCGACAGATGTTTTTC
few	TRDV2	TRDJ1	NA	CACDTIAQRYTDKLIF	TGTGCCTGTGACACGATAGCTCAGAGATACACCGATAAACTCATCTTT
large	TRDV2	TRDJ1	NA	CACDTVWGRGDKLIF	TGTGCCTGTGACACCGTCTGGGGACGGGGCGATAAACTCATCTTT
medium-sized	TRDV2	TRDJ1	NA	CACSLMGVQTYDKLIF	TGTGCCTGCTCCTTGATGGGGGTACAAACGTACGATAAACTCATCTTT
large	TRDV2	TRDJ3	TRDD3	CACDSVRRRDSGGYAWDTRQMFF	TGTGCCTGTGACTCCGTCCGACGTCGTGACTCCGGGGGATACGCCTGGGACACCCGACAGATGTTTTTC
hyperexpanded	TRDV2	TRDJ1	TRDD3	CACDLVLGDNNAPYTDKLIF	TGTGCCTGTGACCTAGTACTGGGGGATAATAATGCCCCCTACACCGATAAACTCATCTTT